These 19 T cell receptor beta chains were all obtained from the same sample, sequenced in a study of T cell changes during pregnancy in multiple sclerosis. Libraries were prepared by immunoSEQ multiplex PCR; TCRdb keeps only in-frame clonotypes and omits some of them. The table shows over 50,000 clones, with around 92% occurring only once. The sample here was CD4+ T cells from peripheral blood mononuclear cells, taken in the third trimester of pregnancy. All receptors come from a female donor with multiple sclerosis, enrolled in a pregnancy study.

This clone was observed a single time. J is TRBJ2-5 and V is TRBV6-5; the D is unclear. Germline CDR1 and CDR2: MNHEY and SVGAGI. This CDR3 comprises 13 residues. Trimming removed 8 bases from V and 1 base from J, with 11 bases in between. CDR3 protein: CASSNTLQETQYF. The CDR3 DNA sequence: TGTGCCAGCTCCAACACCCTCCAAGAGACCCAGTACTTC.

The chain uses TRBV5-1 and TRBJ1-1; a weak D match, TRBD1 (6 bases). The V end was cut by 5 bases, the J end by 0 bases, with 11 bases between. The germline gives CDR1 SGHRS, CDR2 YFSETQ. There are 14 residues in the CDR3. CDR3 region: CASSSAGVNTEAFF. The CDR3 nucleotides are TGCGCCAGCAGTTCGGCAGGGGTGAACACTGAAGCTTTCTTT.

CDR3 nucleotides: TGTGCCAGCAACGGACAGGCGAACTTCTATGGCTACACCTTC. Protein product: CASNGQANFYGYTF. The rearrangement links TRBV2 to TRBJ1-2; 7 bases line up with TRBD1. The CDR3 runs 14 residues. V trimming: 7 bases; J trimming: 4 bases; junction bases outside the gene matches: 9. CDR1 and CDR2 (germline): SNHLY, FYNNEI.

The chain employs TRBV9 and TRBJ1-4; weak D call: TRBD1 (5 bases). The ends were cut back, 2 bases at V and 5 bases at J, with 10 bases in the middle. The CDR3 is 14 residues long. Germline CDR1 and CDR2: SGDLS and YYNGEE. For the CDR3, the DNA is TGTGCCAGCAGCGTGAGGGGAGGGAATGAAAAACTGTTTTTT. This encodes CASSVRGGNEKLFF.

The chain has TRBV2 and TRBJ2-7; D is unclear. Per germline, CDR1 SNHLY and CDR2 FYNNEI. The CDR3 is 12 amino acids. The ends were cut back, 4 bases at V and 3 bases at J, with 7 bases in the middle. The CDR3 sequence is CASSVPSYEQYF. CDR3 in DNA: TGTGCCAGCAGTGTTCCGAGCTACGAGCAGTACTTC.

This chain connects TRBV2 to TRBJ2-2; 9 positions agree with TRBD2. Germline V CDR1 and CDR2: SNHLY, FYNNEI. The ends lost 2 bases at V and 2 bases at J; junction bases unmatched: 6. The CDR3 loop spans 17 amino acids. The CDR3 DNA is TGTGCCAGCAGTGAACGAAGACTAGCGGTCAACACCGGGGAGCTGTTTTTT. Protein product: CASSERRLAVNTGELFF.

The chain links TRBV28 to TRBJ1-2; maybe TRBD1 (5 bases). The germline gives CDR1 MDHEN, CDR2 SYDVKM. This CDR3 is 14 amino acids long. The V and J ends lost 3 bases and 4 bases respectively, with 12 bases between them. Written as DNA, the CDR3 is TGTGCCAGCAGTTTCCGGGGACTTGGCTATGGCTACACCTTC. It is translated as CASSFRGLGYGYTF.

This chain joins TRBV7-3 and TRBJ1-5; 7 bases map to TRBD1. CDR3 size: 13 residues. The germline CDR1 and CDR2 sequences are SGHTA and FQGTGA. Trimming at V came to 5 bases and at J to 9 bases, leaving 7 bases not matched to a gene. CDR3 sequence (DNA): TGTGCCAGCAGCCCCGAACAGGGGTTGCCCCAGCATTTT. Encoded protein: CASSPEQGLPQHF. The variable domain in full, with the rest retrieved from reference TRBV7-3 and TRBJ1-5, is GAGVSQTPSNKVTEKGKYVELRCDPISGHTALYWYRQSLGQGPEFLIYFQGTGAADDSGLPNDRFFAVRPEGSVSTLKIQRTERGDSAVYLCASSPEQGLPQHFGDGTRLSIL.

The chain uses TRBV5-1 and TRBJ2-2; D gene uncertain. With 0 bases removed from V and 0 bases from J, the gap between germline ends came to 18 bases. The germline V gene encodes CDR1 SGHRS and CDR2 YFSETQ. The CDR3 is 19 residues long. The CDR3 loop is CASSLVATWATANTGELFF. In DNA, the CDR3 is TGCGCCAGCAGCTTGGTGGCTACCTGGGCGACCGCGAACACCGGGGAGCTGTTTTTT.

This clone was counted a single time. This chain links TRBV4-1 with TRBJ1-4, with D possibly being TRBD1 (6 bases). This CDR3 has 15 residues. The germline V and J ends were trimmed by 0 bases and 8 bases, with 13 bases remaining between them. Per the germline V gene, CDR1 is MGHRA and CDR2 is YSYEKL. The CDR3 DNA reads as TGCGCCAGCAGCCAAGATCAGTCAGGGGTCGAAAAACTGTTTTTT. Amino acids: CASSQDQSGVEKLFF.

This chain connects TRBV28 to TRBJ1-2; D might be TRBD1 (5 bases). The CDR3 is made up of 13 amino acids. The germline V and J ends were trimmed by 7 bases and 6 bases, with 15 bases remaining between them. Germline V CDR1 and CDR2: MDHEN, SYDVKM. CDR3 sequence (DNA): TGTGCCAGCATCTTCAGGGTCGGCGATGGCTACACCTTC. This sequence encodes CASIFRVGDGYTF.

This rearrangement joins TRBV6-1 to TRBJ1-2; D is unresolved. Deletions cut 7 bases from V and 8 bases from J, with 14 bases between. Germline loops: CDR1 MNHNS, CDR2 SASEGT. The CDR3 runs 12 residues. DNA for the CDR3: TGTGCCAGCAAGTTCAGTAAGGAGGGCTACACCTTC. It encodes CASKFSKEGYTF.

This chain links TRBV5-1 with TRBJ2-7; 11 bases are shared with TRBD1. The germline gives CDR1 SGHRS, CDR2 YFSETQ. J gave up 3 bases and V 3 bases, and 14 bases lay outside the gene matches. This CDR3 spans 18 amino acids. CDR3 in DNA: TGCGCCAGCAGCTCCCTGTCCGACCGGACAGGGGGCTTCTACGAGCAGTACTTC. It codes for CASSSLSDRTGGFYEQYF.

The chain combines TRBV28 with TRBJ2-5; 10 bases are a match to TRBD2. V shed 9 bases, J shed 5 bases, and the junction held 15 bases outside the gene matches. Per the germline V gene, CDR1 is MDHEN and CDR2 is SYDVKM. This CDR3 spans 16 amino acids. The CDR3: CASRVISGRAGETQYF. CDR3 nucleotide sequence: TGTGCCAGTCGGGTTATAAGCGGGAGGGCCGGGGAGACCCAGTACTTC.

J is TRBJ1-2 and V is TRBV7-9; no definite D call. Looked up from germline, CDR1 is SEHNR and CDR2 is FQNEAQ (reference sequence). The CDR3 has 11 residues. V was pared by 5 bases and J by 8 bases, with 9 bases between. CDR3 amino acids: CASSPVQGYTF. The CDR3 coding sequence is TGTGCCAGCAGCCCCGTTCAGGGCTACACCTTC.

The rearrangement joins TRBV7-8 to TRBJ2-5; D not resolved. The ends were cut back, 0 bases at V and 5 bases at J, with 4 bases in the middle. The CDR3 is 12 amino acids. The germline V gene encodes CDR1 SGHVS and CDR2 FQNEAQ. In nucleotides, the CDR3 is TGTGCCAGCAGCTTAGCCCGGGAGACCCAGTACTTC. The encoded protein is CASSLARETQYF.

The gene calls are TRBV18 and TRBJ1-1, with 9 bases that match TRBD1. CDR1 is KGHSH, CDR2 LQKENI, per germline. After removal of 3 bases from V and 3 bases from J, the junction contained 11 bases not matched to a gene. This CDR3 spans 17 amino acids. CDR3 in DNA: TGTGCCAGCTCACCCAGCGGGACAGGGAGGGTTTACACTGAAGCTTTCTTT. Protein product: CASSPSGTGRVYTEAFF.

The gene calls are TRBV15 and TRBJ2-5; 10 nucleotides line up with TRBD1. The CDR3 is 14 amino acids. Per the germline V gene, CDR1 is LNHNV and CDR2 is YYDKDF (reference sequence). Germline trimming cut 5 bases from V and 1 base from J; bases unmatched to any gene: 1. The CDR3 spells CATSWDRGQETQYF. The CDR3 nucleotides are TGTGCCACCAGCTGGGACAGGGGCCAAGAGACCCAGTACTTC.

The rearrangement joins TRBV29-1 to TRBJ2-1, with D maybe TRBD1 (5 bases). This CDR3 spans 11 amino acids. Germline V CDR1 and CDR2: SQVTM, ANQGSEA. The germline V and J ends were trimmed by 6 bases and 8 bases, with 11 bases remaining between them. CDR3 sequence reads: CSVAQVDEQFF. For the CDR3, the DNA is TGCAGCGTAGCACAGGTGGATGAGCAGTTCTTC.